This entry concerns a single T cell receptor (beta chain). The PCR employed 60 Vbeta primers together with 13 Jbeta primers. Sequenced by immunoSEQ multiplex PCR; TCRdb stores in-frame clones only, minus some. The clone table shows some 76,000 clones, with the ten largest holding roughly 2.6%. This sample stems from a study of cytomegalovirus exposure and HLA in healthy donors. Source material: PBMCs. The receptor was isolated from a female donor in good health and CMV-seropositive.

The CDR3 sequence is CASSLREETQYF. CDR3 nucleotide sequence: TGTGCCAGCAGCTTACGCGAAGAGACCCAGTACTTC. The chain uses TRBV7-9 and TRBJ2-5; D remains unclear. The CDR3 loop spans 12 amino acids. Germline assignment: CDR1 SEHNR and CDR2 FQNEAQ (reference sequence). Trimming stripped 2 bases from V and 3 bases from J, with 4 bases between.